This is a list of T cell receptor beta chains from one sample in a study of post-analysis software for immune sequencing data. TCRdb re-called the PCR reads with MiXCR, one entry per CDR3 protein. This table holds fewer than 850,000 distinct CDR3 sequences, roughly 27% found once. Sequencing was performed on blood. These receptors came from a girl aged 5 to 17 with multiple sclerosis. Each CDR3 is given with its conserved first and last residue.

J	V	CDR3
TRBJ2-5	TRBV20-1	CSARETSGRRRETQYF
TRBJ1-2	TRBV25-1	CASSEWGRGQDGYTF
TRBJ1-1	TRBV4-3	CASSQDPAGEAFF
TRBJ2-7	TRBV5-1	CASRQGQDNYEQYF
TRBJ2-7	TRBV4-3	CASSQDRTGLSYEQYF
TRBJ2-1	TRBV5-1	CASSFAERGEQFF
TRBJ1-2	TRBV6-5	CATRGGRLYGYTF
TRBJ1-1	TRBV4-3	CASSQEWGTEAFF
TRBJ2-3	TRBV12-3/TRBV12-4	CASRASGSTDTQYF
TRBJ2-5	TRBV5-5	CASSLGPLKQETQYF
TRBJ2-3	TRBV7-9	CASSLGGGTADTQYF
TRBJ2-5	TRBV4-3	CASSQAVGLGEQYF
TRBJ1-1	TRBV9	CASSVVTGNTEAFF
TRBJ2-1	TRBV7-2	CASSPRGNPNNEQFF
TRBJ2-5	TRBV7-9	CASSQTGSMYQETQYF
-	TRBV12-3/TRBV12-4	CASSPQFGAGETQYF
TRBJ1-4	TRBV5-1	CASYDGIGEKLFF
TRBJ2-1	TRBV3-1	CASSQPSSGGAEEQFF
TRBJ2-5	TRBV2	CASSPPRLGGRQETQYF
TRBJ2-4	TRBV19	CARGLAVTWTLAKNIQYF
TRBJ2-7	TRBV20-1	CSATDNRGTYEQYF
TRBJ2-7	TRBV14	CASSRQSGRGYEQYF
TRBJ2-1	TRBV20-1	CSAPPTGAAGGGQFF
TRBJ1-1	TRBV5-1	CASSIYRGGEAFF
TRBJ2-1	TRBV7-2	CASSPRLAAHEQFF
TRBJ2-7	TRBV7-8	CASSSLLASDFGNEQYF
TRBJ1-1	TRBV5-1	CASTWATEAFF
TRBJ2-3	TRBV7-8	CASSPQWGGQGRPSTDTQYF
TRBJ2-7	TRBV20-1	CSAIIAEQYF
TRBJ1-2	TRBV20-1	CSASLQDGGYTF
TRBJ2-5	TRBV7-2	CASSLAGRGYQETQYF
TRBJ2-1	TRBV12-3/TRBV12-4	CASSLLAGGVEQFF
TRBJ2-5	TRBV20-1	CSARDRGGKREETQYF
TRBJ2-3	TRBV9	CASSVGAAGVAYF
TRBJ2-1	TRBV9	CASSARGIEQFF
TRBJ2-1	TRBV12-3/TRBV12-4	CASRLAAGGIGVGQFF
TRBJ2-5	TRBV4-3	CASSQGVSVAGAQETQYF
TRBJ2-3	TRBV18	CASSQGEPGTQYF
TRBJ2-7	TRBV28	CASSLPRTGVHEQYF